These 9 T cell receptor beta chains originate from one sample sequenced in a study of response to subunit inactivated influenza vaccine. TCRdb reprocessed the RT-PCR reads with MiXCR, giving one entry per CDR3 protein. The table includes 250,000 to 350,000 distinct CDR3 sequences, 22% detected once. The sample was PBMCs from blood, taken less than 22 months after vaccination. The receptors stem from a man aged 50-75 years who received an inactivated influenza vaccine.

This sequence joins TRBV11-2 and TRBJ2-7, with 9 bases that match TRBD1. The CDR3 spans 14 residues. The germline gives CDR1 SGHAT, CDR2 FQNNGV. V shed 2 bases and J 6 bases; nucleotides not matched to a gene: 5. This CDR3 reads CASSLRDRVSEQYF. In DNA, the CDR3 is TGTGCCAGCAGCTTACGGGACAGGGTTTCCGAGCAGTACTTC.

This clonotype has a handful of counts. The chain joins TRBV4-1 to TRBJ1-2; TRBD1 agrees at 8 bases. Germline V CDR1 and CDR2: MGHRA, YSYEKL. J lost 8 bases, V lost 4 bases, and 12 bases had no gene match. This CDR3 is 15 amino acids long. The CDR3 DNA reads TGCGCCAGCAGCCGACAGGACAGGGAGGCTGGGGGCTACACCTTC. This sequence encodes CASSRQDREAGGYTF.

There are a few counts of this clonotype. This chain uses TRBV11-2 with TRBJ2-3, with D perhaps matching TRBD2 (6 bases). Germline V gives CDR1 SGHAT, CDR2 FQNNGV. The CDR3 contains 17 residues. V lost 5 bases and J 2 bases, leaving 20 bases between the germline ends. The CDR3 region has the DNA TGTGCCAGCAGCGGCATACAGCAAAGCGGGCACACAGATACGCAGTATTTT. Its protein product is CASSGIQQSGHTDTQYF.

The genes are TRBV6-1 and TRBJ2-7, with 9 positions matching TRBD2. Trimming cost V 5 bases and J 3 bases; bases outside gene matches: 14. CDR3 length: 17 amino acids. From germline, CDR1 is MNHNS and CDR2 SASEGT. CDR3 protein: CASSRQLGAGGVYEQYF. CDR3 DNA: TGTGCCAGCAGTCGACAGCTAGGAGCGGGAGGAGTCTACGAGCAGTACTTC.

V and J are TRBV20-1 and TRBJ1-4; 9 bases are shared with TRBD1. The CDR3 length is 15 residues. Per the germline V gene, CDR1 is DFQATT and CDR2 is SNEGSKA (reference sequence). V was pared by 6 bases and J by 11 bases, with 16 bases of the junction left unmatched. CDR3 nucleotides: TGCAGTGCCAACAATAGAGGGTCCGGGACAGGGAAACTGTTTTTT. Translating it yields CSANNRGSGTGKLFF.

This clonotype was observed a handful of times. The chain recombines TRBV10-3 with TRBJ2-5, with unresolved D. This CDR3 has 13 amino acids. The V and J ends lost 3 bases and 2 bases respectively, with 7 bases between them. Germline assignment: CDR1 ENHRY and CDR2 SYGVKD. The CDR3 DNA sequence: TGTGCCATCAGTGAATCATTTCAAGAGACCCAGTACTTC. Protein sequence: CAISESFQETQYF.

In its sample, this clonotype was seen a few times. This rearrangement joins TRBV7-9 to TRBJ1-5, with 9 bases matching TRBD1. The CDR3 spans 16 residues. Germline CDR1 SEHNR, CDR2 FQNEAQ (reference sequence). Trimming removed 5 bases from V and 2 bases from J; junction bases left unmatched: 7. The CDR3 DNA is TGTGCCAGCAGCACCGGGACAGGGCGAGGCAATCAGCCCCAGCATTTT. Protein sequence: CASSTGTGRGNQPQHF.

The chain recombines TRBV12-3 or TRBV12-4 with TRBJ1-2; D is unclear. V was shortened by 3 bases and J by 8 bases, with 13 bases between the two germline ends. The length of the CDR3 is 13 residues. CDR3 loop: CASSFIRSQGYTF. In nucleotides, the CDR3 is TGTGCCAGCAGTTTCATCAGGTCCCAGGGCTACACCTTC.

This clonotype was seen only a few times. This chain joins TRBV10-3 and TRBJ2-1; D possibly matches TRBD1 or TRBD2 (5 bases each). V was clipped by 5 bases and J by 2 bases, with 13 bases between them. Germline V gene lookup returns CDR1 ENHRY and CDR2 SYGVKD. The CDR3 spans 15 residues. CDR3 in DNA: TGTGCCATCAGTTTCGGGGCGATGACCTACAATGAGCAGTTCTTC. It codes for CAISFGAMTYNEQFF.